This T cell receptor beta chain was retrieved from a study of early stage breast cancer tumors. This clone was recorded once. The antigen is unknown. The study's findings and limits: In most of the 16 patients, blood comparison separated tumor from normal breast.

Each sample had two DNA replicates, approximately 0.52 ug blood or roughly 1.4 ug tissue. Here immunoSEQ multiplex PCR was the method, and the copy in TCRdb shows in-frame clones only, minus some. The data hold about 28,000 clones, with less than 75% observed a single time. The CDR3 is made up of 15 amino acids. Trimming cost V 4 bases and J 0 bases, with 10 bases left between them. Germline V CDR1 and CDR2: SGHAT, FQNNGV. This clonotype originated in a person between 50 and 60 years old with breast cancer. This chain joins TRBV11-2 and TRBJ2-1; D uncertain. Sample: breast tumor tissue. The CDR3 loop is CASSSLASSYNEQFF. The DNA of the CDR3 is TGTGCCAGCAGCTCCCTTGCGAGCTCCTACAATGAGCAGTTCTTC.